The rows below give T cell receptor beta chains drawn from one sample of a study of response to subunit inactivated influenza vaccine. TCRdb reanalysed the RT-PCR reads using MiXCR and keeps one entry per CDR3 protein. The sample includes 550,000 to 650,000 distinct CDR3 sequences, 10% to 15% of them seen just once. This specimen consisted of PBMCs from blood, obtained on the day of vaccination. The source is a man in his forties or fifties who received an inactivated influenza vaccine. Each CDR3 is given with its conserved first and last residue. The order of the fields is CDR3 length, D gene, V gene, J gene, clone size, CDR3 DNA, CDR3 protein. The D gene is left open where the match is weak. Where a row states a size, it is once, few, many or the class of an expanded clone; other rows omit it.

len: 13; d_gene: NA; v_gene: TRBV16; j_gene: TRBJ2-7; abundance: few; CDR3nt: TGTGCCAGCAGCCAATCGACAACCTACGAGCAGTACTTC; CDR3aa: CASSQSTTYEQYF
len: 15; d_gene: TRBD2; v_gene: TRBV12-3/TRBV12-4; j_gene: TRBJ2-1; abundance: few; CDR3nt: TGTGCCAGCAAAAGTCTAGCGGGAGGGGGGGATGAGCAGTTCTTC; CDR3aa: CASKSLAGGGDEQFF
len: 13; d_gene: NA; v_gene: TRBV20-1; j_gene: TRBJ2-1; abundance: many; CDR3nt: TGCAGTGCTCAACGCACCGTGAGAGATGAGCAGTTCTTC; CDR3aa: CSAQRTVRDEQFF
len: 14; d_gene: TRBD1; v_gene: TRBV28; j_gene: TRBJ1-2; abundance: many; CDR3nt: TGTGCCAGCAGTCCGACAGGGTCTAACTATGGCTACACCTTC; CDR3aa: CASSPTGSNYGYTF
len: 13; d_gene: NA; v_gene: TRBV11-3; j_gene: TRBJ2-2; abundance: many; CDR3nt: TGTGCCAGCAGCTCTCAAGACACCGGGGAGCTGTTTTTT; CDR3aa: CASSSQDTGELFF
len: 18; d_gene: TRBD2; v_gene: TRBV9; j_gene: TRBJ2-1; abundance: few; CDR3nt: TGTGCCAGCAGCGCCCCATATAGCGGGGGGCGTACCTACAATGAGCAGTTCTTC; CDR3aa: CASSAPYSGGRTYNEQFF
len: 14; d_gene: TRBD1; v_gene: TRBV27; j_gene: TRBJ1-2; abundance: NA; CDR3nt: TGTGCCAGCAGTCCGAGGGGGCAATACAGCGGCTACACCTTC; CDR3aa: CASSPRGQYSGYTF
len: 17; d_gene: NA; v_gene: TRBV4-1; j_gene: TRBJ2-7; abundance: few; CDR3nt: TGCGCCAGCAGCCAACAACCCTATAGGACAGACACCTACGAGCAGTACTTC; CDR3aa: CASSQQPYRTDTYEQYF
len: 12; d_gene: NA; v_gene: TRBV24-1; j_gene: TRBJ2-5; abundance: NA; CDR3nt: TGTGCCACCAGTGACTCTCGGGAGACCCAGTACTTC; CDR3aa: CATSDSRETQYF
len: 15; d_gene: TRBD1; v_gene: TRBV20-1; j_gene: TRBJ1-5; abundance: NA; CDR3nt: TGCAGTACTTGGGACAGGAAATATAGCAATCAGCCCCAGCATTTT; CDR3aa: CSTWDRKYSNQPQHF
len: 12; d_gene: NA; v_gene: TRBV19; j_gene: TRBJ2-2; abundance: few; CDR3nt: TGTGCCACCTCCCTGGGTCTGGGGGAGCTGTTTTTT; CDR3aa: CATSLGLGELFF
len: 12; d_gene: NA; v_gene: TRBV20-1; j_gene: TRBJ2-3; abundance: NA; CDR3nt: TGCAGTGCTAGCGCGCTAGGAGATACGCAGTATTTT; CDR3aa: CSASALGDTQYF
len: 13; d_gene: TRBD1; v_gene: TRBV27; j_gene: TRBJ1-1; abundance: NA; CDR3nt: TGTGCCAGCAGGTTAACAGGGGGAGGTGAAGCTTTCTTT; CDR3aa: CASRLTGGGEAFF
len: 12; d_gene: NA; v_gene: TRBV27; j_gene: TRBJ2-1; abundance: few; CDR3nt: TGTGCCAGCAGTCCGGATCTCGTGTCGCAGTTCTTC; CDR3aa: CASSPDLVSQFF
len: 12; d_gene: NA; v_gene: TRBV7-2; j_gene: TRBJ2-3; abundance: few; CDR3nt: TGTGCCAGCAGCCTTACGGGCTATACGCAGTATTTT; CDR3aa: CASSLTGYTQYF
len: 13; d_gene: NA; v_gene: TRBV9; j_gene: TRBJ2-5; abundance: NA; CDR3nt: TGTGCCAGCAGCGTAGACTCGAGAGAGACCCAGTACTTC; CDR3aa: CASSVDSRETQYF
len: 14; d_gene: TRBD1; v_gene: TRBV28; j_gene: TRBJ1-5; abundance: NA; CDR3nt: TGTGCCAGCAGTTGGGGGACAGGGGGAGTACCCCAGCATTTT; CDR3aa: CASSWGTGGVPQHF
len: 17; d_gene: TRBD1; v_gene: TRBV10-3; j_gene: TRBJ2-3; abundance: few; CDR3nt: TGTGCCATCAGTGAGAACCCGGGACAGGGGGCCACAGATACGCAGTATTTT; CDR3aa: CAISENPGQGATDTQYF
len: 13; d_gene: NA; v_gene: TRBV5-1; j_gene: TRBJ1-1; abundance: few; CDR3nt: TGCGCCAGCAGCACGGACGAGGGCACTGAAGCTTTCTTT; CDR3aa: CASSTDEGTEAFF
len: 14; d_gene: NA; v_gene: TRBV25-1; j_gene: TRBJ2-7; abundance: few; CDR3nt: TGTGCCAGCAGCGGGAACACTATCTTCTACGAGCAGTACTTC; CDR3aa: CASSGNTIFYEQYF
len: 18; d_gene: TRBD2; v_gene: TRBV6-2/TRBV6-3; j_gene: TRBJ2-1; abundance: few; CDR3nt: TGTGCCACCAACAAACGGGCTAGCGGGGGGGTCTCCTACAATGAGCAGTTCTTC; CDR3aa: CATNKRASGGVSYNEQFF
len: 14; d_gene: NA; v_gene: TRBV29-1; j_gene: TRBJ2-1; abundance: many; CDR3nt: TGCAGCGCGGAAAGGGGCGGGACCTACAATGAGCAGTTCTTC; CDR3aa: CSAERGGTYNEQFF
len: 16; d_gene: NA; v_gene: TRBV9; j_gene: TRBJ1-1; abundance: few; CDR3nt: TGTGCCAGCAGCGTAGCGCATCAGGGGCCGGACACTGAAGCTTTCTTT; CDR3aa: CASSVAHQGPDTEAFF
len: 14; d_gene: TRBD2; v_gene: TRBV3-1; j_gene: TRBJ2-1; abundance: many; CDR3nt: TGTGCCAGCAGCCCTAGCGGGGGGGCTTATGAGCAGTTCTTC; CDR3aa: CASSPSGGAYEQFF
len: 14; d_gene: TRBD2; v_gene: TRBV7-2; j_gene: TRBJ2-7; abundance: few; CDR3nt: TGTGCCAGCAGCTTACTAGCGGAGAGCTACGAGCAGTACTTC; CDR3aa: CASSLLAESYEQYF
len: 15; d_gene: TRBD2; v_gene: TRBV29-1; j_gene: TRBJ2-4; abundance: NA; CDR3nt: TGCAGCGTCGGACGTGGGGGGAGTGGACTAGACATTCAGTACTTC; CDR3aa: CSVGRGGSGLDIQYF
len: 15; d_gene: NA; v_gene: TRBV19; j_gene: TRBJ2-7; abundance: NA; CDR3nt: TGTGCCAGTAGTATAACCCCCCAGGGAGCCTACGAGCAGTACTTC; CDR3aa: CASSITPQGAYEQYF
len: 15; d_gene: NA; v_gene: TRBV20-1; j_gene: TRBJ1-6; abundance: NA; CDR3nt: TGCAGTGCTAGAGATCTAGGACGGAGTAATTCACCCCTCCACTTT; CDR3aa: CSARDLGRSNSPLHF
len: 15; d_gene: NA; v_gene: TRBV28; j_gene: TRBJ2-7; abundance: NA; CDR3nt: TGTGCCAGCAGCTCCCAGGGTTTTTGGACCTACGAGCAGTACTTC; CDR3aa: CASSSQGFWTYEQYF
len: 13; d_gene: NA; v_gene: TRBV10-2; j_gene: TRBJ2-1; abundance: NA; CDR3nt: TGCGCCAGCAGTGATTCTTCTTTGGATGAGCAGTTCTTC; CDR3aa: CASSDSSLDEQFF
len: 13; d_gene: TRBD2; v_gene: TRBV5-1; j_gene: TRBJ2-1; abundance: NA; CDR3nt: TGCGCCAGCATGGATAGCGGGAACAATGAGCAGTTCTTC; CDR3aa: CASMDSGNNEQFF
len: 12; d_gene: TRBD2; v_gene: TRBV24-1; j_gene: TRBJ2-5; abundance: NA; CDR3nt: TGTGCCACCAGTGGGGGGGGAGAGACCCAGTACTTC; CDR3aa: CATSGGGETQYF
len: 13; d_gene: NA; v_gene: TRBV5-1; j_gene: TRBJ1-5; abundance: many; CDR3nt: TGCGCCAGCGGCCAGGGTCCCAATCAGCCCCAGCATTTT; CDR3aa: CASGQGPNQPQHF
len: 16; d_gene: NA; v_gene: TRBV20-1; j_gene: TRBJ2-3; abundance: NA; CDR3nt: TGCAGTGCTAGAAAAGGGTACCGTGGGAGCACAGATACGCAGTATTTT; CDR3aa: CSARKGYRGSTDTQYF
len: 15; d_gene: TRBD1; v_gene: TRBV30; j_gene: TRBJ2-1; abundance: NA; CDR3nt: TGTGCCTGGAACCCGGGACAGGGGGCTGTCGATGAGCAGTTCTTC; CDR3aa: CAWNPGQGAVDEQFF
len: 17; d_gene: TRBD1; v_gene: TRBV7-9; j_gene: TRBJ2-1; abundance: NA; CDR3nt: TGTGCCAGCAGCTCCATACTGACAGGGAGCTCCTACAATGAGCAGTTCTTC; CDR3aa: CASSSILTGSSYNEQFF
len: 13; d_gene: TRBD2; v_gene: TRBV27; j_gene: TRBJ2-3; abundance: few; CDR3nt: TGTGCCAGCAGGCCCACTAGCGTAGGCACGCAGTATTTT; CDR3aa: CASRPTSVGTQYF
len: 18; d_gene: TRBD2; v_gene: TRBV20-1; j_gene: TRBJ2-3; abundance: many; CDR3nt: TGCAGTGCTAGAGCTACCCATTTCCTAGCGGACCATCCAGATACGCAGTATTTT; CDR3aa: CSARATHFLADHPDTQYF
len: 17; d_gene: TRBD2; v_gene: TRBV28; j_gene: TRBJ2-7; abundance: NA; CDR3nt: TGTGCCAGCAGTCCTCGCAACTCCGGGACTAGCGTCTACGAGCAGTACTTC; CDR3aa: CASSPRNSGTSVYEQYF
len: 14; d_gene: NA; v_gene: TRBV29-1; j_gene: TRBJ2-1; abundance: NA; CDR3nt: TGCAGCGTTGTTAGGTTAGTCGGATACAATGAGCAGTTCTTC; CDR3aa: CSVVRLVGYNEQFF
len: 14; d_gene: TRBD2; v_gene: TRBV30; j_gene: TRBJ2-3; abundance: once; CDR3nt: TGTGCCTGGATTAAGCGGGGGGGAACAGATACGCAGTATTTT; CDR3aa: CAWIKRGGTDTQYF
len: 15; d_gene: NA; v_gene: TRBV19; j_gene: TRBJ2-6; abundance: NA; CDR3nt: TGTGCCAGTAGTCGGGGTTTATCTGGGGCCAACGTCCTGACTTTC; CDR3aa: CASSRGLSGANVLTF
len: 16; d_gene: NA; v_gene: TRBV27; j_gene: TRBJ2-1; abundance: NA; CDR3nt: TGTGCCAGCAGTTTTTACGGGCACCCCCATGTTTGGGAGCAGTTCTTC; CDR3aa: CASSFYGHPHVWEQFF
len: 13; d_gene: NA; v_gene: TRBV5-1; j_gene: TRBJ2-3; abundance: NA; CDR3nt: TGCGCCAGCAGCCCGGTGGGTTCCGATACGCAGTATTTT; CDR3aa: CASSPVGSDTQYF
len: 15; d_gene: NA; v_gene: TRBV20-1; j_gene: TRBJ2-1; abundance: few; CDR3nt: TGCAGTGCTATAGCGGACGCGAGCTCCTACAATGAGCAGTTCTTC; CDR3aa: CSAIADASSYNEQFF
len: 14; d_gene: NA; v_gene: TRBV3-1; j_gene: TRBJ1-2; abundance: many; CDR3nt: TGTGCCAGCAGCCGGAGCCGTCTGAACTATGGCTACACCTTC; CDR3aa: CASSRSRLNYGYTF
len: 13; d_gene: NA; v_gene: TRBV7-9; j_gene: TRBJ1-6; abundance: NA; CDR3nt: TGTGCCAGCACCCGAAATGGGTTCTCACCCCTCCACTTT; CDR3aa: CASTRNGFSPLHF
len: 15; d_gene: TRBD2; v_gene: TRBV12-3/TRBV12-4; j_gene: TRBJ2-2; abundance: NA; CDR3nt: TGTGCCAGCAGTTTGCCAGGGACTAGTTCCGGGGAGCTGTTTTTT; CDR3aa: CASSLPGTSSGELFF
len: 13; d_gene: NA; v_gene: TRBV6-2/TRBV6-3; j_gene: TRBJ1-1; abundance: NA; CDR3nt: TGTGCCAGCAGTTATACAGGATACACTGAAGCTTTCTTT; CDR3aa: CASSYTGYTEAFF
len: 16; d_gene: TRBD2; v_gene: TRBV5-1; j_gene: TRBJ2-1; abundance: NA; CDR3nt: TGCGCCAGCAGCACTAGGCTAGCGGGGGGAAACAATGAGCAGTTCTTC; CDR3aa: CASSTRLAGGNNEQFF
len: 16; d_gene: TRBD1; v_gene: TRBV11-2; j_gene: TRBJ1-4; abundance: few; CDR3nt: TGTGCCAGCAGCTTGTCTGGTAGGGGGCGAAATGAAAAACTGTTTTTT; CDR3aa: CASSLSGRGRNEKLFF
len: 15; d_gene: NA; v_gene: TRBV2; j_gene: TRBJ2-5; abundance: NA; CDR3nt: TGTGCCAGCCTTGTGCAGGAGGGCGCTAGGGAGACCCAGTACTTC; CDR3aa: CASLVQEGARETQYF
len: 12; d_gene: NA; v_gene: TRBV7-2; j_gene: TRBJ2-1; abundance: NA; CDR3nt: TGTGCCAGCAGTCGAAGTGGACAGGAGCAGTTCTTC; CDR3aa: CASSRSGQEQFF
len: 14; d_gene: NA; v_gene: TRBV9; j_gene: TRBJ2-1; abundance: NA; CDR3nt: TGTGCCAGCAGCGCAGACGGACCAGGTACCGAGCAGTTCTTC; CDR3aa: CASSADGPGTEQFF
len: 14; d_gene: TRBD2; v_gene: TRBV9; j_gene: TRBJ2-7; abundance: few; CDR3nt: TGTGCCAGCAGCAATAGCGGGCAGACCTACGAGCAGTACTTC; CDR3aa: CASSNSGQTYEQYF